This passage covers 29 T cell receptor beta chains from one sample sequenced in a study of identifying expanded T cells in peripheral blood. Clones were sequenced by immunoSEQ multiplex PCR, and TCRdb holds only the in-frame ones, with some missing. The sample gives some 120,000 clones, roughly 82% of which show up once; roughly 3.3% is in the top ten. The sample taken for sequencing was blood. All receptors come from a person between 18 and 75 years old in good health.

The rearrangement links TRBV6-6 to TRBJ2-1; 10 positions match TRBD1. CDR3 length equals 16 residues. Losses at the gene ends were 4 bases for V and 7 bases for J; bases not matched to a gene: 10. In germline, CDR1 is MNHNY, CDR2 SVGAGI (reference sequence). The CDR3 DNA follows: TGTGCCAGCAGTTCCCTAGGGGGGGACAGGGGAAATGAGCAGTTCTTC. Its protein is CASSSLGGDRGNEQFF.

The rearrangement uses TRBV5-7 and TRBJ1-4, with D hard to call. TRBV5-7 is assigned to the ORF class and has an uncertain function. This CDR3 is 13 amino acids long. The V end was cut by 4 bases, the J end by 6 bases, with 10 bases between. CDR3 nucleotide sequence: TGTGCCAGCAGCCTTGTGGGCGATGAAAAACTGTTTTTT. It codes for CASSLVGDEKLFF.

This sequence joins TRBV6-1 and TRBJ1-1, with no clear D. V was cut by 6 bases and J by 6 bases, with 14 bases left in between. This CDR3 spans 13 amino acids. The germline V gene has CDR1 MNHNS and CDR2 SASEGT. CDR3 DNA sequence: TGTGCCAGCAGGGAGGTAAGCCCCCCTGAAGCTTTCTTT. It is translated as CASREVSPPEAFF.

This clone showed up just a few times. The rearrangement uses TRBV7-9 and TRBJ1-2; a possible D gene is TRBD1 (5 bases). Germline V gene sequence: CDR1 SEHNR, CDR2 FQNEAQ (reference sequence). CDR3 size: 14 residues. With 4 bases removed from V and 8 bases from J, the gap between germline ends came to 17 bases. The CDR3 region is CASSSRQLKEGYTF. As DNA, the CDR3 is TGTGCCAGCAGCTCCCGACAGCTAAAGGAGGGCTACACCTTC.

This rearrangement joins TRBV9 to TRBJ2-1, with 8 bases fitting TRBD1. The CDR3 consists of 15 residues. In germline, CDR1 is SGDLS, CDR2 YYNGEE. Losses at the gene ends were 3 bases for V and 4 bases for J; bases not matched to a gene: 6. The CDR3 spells CASSGGDRLYNEQFF. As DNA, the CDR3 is TGTGCCAGCAGCGGAGGGGACAGGCTATACAATGAGCAGTTCTTC.

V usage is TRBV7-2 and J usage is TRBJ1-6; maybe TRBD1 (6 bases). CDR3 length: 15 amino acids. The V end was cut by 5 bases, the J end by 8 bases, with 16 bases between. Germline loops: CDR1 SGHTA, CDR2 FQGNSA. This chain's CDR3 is CASSPQQGLDSPLHF. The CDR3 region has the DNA TGTGCCAGCAGCCCCCAACAGGGATTAGATTCACCCCTCCACTTT.

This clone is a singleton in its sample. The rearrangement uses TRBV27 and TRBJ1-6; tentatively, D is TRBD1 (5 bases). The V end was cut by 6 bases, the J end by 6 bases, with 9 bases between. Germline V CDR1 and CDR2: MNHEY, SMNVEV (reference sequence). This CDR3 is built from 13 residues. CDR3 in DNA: TGTGCCAGCAGGTTAGGGGCTAATTCACCCCTCCACTTT. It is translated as CASRLGANSPLHF.

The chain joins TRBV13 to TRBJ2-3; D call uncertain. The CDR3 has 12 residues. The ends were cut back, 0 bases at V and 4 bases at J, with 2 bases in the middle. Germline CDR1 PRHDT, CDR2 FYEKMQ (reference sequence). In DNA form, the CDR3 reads TGTGCCAGCAGCTTAGGAGCAGATACGCAGTATTTT. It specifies CASSLGADTQYF.

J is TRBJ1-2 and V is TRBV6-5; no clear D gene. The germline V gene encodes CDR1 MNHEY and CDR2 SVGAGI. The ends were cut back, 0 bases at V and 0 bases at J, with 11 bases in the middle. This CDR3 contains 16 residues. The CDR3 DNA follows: TGTGCCAGCAGTTACTCGGGAGTAGGATCTAACTATGGCTACACCTTC. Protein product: CASSYSGVGSNYGYTF.

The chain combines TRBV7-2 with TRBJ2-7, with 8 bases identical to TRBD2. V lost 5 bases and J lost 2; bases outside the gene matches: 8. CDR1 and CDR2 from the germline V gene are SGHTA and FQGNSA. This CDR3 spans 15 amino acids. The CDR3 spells CASSQRTGGPYEQYF. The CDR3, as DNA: TGTGCCAGCAGCCAGAGAACGGGGGGGCCCTACGAGCAGTACTTC.

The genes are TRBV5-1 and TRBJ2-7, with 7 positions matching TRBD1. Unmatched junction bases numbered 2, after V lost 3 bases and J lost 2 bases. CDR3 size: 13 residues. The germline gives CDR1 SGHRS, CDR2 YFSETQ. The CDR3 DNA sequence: TGCGCCAGCAGCTACGGACAGGCCTACGAGCAGTACTTC. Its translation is CASSYGQAYEQYF.

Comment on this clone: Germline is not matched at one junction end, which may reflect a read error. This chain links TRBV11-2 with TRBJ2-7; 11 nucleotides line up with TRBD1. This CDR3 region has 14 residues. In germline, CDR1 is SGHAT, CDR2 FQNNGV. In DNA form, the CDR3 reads TGTGCCAGCAGCCCGGGGACAGGGGGATACGGGCAGTACTTC. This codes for CASSPGTGGYGQYF.

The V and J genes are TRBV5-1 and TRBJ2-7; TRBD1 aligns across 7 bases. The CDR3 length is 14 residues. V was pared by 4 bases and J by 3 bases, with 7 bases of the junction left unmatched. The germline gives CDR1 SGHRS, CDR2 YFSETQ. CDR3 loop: CASSPWDSSYEQYF. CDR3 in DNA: TGCGCCAGCAGCCCCTGGGACAGTAGCTACGAGCAGTACTTC.

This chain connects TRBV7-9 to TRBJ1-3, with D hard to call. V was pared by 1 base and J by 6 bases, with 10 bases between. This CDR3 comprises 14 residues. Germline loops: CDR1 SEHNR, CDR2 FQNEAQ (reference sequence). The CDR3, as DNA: TGTGCCAGCAGCTTAGACGAGGACCCAAACACCATATATTTT. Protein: CASSLDEDPNTIYF.

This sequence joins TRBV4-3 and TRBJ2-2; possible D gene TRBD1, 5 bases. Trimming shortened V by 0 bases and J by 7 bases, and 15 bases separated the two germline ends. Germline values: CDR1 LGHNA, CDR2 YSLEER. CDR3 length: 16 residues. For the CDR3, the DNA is TGCGCCAGCAGCCAAGATTCCCGGGTTAGGGGCGGGGAGCTGTTTTTT. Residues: CASSQDSRVRGGELFF.

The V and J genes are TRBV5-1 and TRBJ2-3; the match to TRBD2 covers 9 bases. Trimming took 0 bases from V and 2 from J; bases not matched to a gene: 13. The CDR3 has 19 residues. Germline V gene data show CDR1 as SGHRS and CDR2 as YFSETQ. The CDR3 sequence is CASSLGLRSAGGPTDTQYF. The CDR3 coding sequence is TGCGCCAGCAGCTTGGGTCTACGGAGTGCGGGGGGGCCCACAGATACGCAGTATTTT.

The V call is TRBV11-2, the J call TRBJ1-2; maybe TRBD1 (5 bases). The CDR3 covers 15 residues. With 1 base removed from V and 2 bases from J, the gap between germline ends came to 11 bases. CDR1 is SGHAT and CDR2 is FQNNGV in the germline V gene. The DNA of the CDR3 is TGTGCCAGCAGCTTAGGCTTTCAGGGAAACTATGGCTACACCTTC. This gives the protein CASSLGFQGNYGYTF. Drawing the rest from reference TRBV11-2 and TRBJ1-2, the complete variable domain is EAGVAQSPRYKIIEKRQSVAFWCNPISGHATLYWYQQILGQGPKLLIQFQNNGVVDDSQLPKDRFSAERLKGVDSTLKIQPAKLEDSAVYLCASSLGFQGNYGYTFGSGTRLTVV.

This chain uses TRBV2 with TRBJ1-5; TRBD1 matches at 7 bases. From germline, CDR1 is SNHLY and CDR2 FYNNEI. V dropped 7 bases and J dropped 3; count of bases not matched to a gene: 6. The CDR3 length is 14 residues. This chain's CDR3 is CASTPGQNNQPQHF. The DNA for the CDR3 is TGTGCCAGCACCCCGGGACAGAACAATCAGCCCCAGCATTTT. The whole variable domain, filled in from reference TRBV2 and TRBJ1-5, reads EPEVTQTPSHQVTQMGQEVILRCVPISNHLYFYWYRQILGQKVEFLVSFYNNEISEKSEIFDDQFSVERPDGSNFTLKIRSTKLEDSAMYFCASTPGQNNQPQHFGDGTRLSIL.

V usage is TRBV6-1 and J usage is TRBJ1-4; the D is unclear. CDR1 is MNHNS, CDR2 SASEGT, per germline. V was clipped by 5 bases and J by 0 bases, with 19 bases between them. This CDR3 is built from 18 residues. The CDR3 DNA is TGTGCCAGCAGTAAAGAGTCGGCCGGGCGCTCAACTAATGAAAAACTGTTTTTT. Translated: CASSKESAGRSTNEKLFF.

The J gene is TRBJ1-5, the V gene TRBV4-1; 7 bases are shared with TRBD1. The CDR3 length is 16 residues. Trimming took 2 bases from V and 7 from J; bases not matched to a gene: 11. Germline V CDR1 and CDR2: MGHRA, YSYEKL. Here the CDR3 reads CASSQIFVGGWQPQHF. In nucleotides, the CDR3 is TGCGCCAGCAGCCAAATATTCGTAGGGGGCTGGCAGCCCCAGCATTTT.

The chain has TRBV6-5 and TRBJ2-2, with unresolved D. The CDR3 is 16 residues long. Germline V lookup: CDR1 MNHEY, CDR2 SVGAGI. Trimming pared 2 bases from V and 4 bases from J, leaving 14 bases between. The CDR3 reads CASSYGIGRSTGELFF. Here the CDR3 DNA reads TGTGCCAGCAGTTACGGAATAGGGCGGTCCACCGGGGAGCTGTTTTTT.

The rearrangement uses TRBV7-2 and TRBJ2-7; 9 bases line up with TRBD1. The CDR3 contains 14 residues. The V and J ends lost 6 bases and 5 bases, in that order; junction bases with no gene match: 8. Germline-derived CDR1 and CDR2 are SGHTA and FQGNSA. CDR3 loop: CASSSGTGYHEQYF. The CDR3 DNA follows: TGTGCCAGCAGTTCCGGGACAGGGTACCACGAGCAGTACTTC.

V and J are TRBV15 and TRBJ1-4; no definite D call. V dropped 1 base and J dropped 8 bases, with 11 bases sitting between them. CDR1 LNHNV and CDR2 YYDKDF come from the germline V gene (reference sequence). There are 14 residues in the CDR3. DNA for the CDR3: TGTGCCACCAGCAGAGGAGGGCTCGGGGAAAAACTGTTTTTT. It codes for CATSRGGLGEKLFF.

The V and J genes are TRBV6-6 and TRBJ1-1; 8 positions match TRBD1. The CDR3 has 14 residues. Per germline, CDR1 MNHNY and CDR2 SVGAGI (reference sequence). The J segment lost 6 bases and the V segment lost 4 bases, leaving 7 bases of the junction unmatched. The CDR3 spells CASSSLTGGSEAFF. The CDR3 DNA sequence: TGTGCCAGCAGTTCACTTACAGGGGGATCTGAAGCTTTCTTT.

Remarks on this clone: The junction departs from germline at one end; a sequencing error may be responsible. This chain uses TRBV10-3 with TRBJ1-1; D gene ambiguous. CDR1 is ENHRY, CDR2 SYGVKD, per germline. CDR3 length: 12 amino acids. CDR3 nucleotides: TGTGCCATCAGTGAGGGATCCGAAGCGAGGAGTTTT. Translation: CAISEGSEARSF.

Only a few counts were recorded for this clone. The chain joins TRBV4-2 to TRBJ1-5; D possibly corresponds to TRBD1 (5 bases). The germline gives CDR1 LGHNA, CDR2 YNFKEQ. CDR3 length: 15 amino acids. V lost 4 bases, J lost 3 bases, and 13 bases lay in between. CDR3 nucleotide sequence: TGTGCCAGCAGCCCTATCCCAGGGACCAATCAGCCCCAGCATTTT. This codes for CASSPIPGTNQPQHF.

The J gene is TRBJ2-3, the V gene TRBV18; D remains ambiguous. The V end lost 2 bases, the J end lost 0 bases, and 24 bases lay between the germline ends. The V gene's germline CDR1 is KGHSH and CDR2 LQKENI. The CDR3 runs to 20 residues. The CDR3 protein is CASSPRAGPPSMRSTDTQYF. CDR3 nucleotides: TGTGCCAGCTCACCAAGGGCAGGACCCCCGTCGATGCGGAGCACAGATACGCAGTATTTT. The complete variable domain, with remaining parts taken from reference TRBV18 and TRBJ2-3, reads NAGVMQNPRHLVRRRGQEARLRCSPMKGHSHVYWYRQLPEEGLKFMVYLQKENIIDESGMPKERFSAEFPKEGPSILRIQQVVRGDSAAYFCASSPRAGPPSMRSTDTQYFGPGTRLTVL.

The CDR3 coding sequence is TGTGCCAGCAGTCGGACAGGGGTCTCTAATGGAAACACCATATATTTT. It encodes CASSRTGVSNGNTIYF. V and J are TRBV7-9 and TRBJ1-3; 9 bases align to TRBD1. The CDR3 spans 16 residues. The germline gives CDR1 SEHNR, CDR2 FQNEAQ (reference sequence). With V trimmed by 6 bases and J by 3 bases, 9 bases remained unmatched.

The CDR3 DNA sequence: TGTGCCAGCAGCTTGCTTGGGGACAGGGCTTGGTTCGGGGAAAAACTGTTTTTT. It is translated as CASSLLGDRAWFGEKLFF. V is TRBV11-2 and J is TRBJ1-4, with 9 nucleotides matching TRBD1. V dropped 3 bases and J dropped 8; count of bases not matched to a gene: 16. Germline V gene lookup returns CDR1 SGHAT and CDR2 FQNNGV. The CDR3 contains 18 residues.